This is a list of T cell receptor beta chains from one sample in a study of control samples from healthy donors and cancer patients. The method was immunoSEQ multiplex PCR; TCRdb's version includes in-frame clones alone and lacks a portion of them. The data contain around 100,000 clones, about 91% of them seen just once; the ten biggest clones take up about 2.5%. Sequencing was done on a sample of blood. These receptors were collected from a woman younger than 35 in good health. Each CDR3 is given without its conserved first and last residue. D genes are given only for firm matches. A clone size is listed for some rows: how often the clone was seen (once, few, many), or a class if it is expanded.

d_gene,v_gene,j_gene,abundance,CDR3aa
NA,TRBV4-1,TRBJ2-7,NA,ASSQETGEPYEQY
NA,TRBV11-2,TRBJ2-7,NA,ASSLTDPRLAYEQY
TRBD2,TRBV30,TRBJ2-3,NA,AWSIGLAGTDTQY
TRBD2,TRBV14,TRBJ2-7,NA,ASSQVTGGGSSYEQY
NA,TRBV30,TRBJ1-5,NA,AWSVRESNQPQH
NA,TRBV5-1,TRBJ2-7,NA,ASSRTESYEQY
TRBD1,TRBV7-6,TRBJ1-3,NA,ASSSGTGSGNTIY
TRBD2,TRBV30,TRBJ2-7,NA,AWTPLAGGEQY
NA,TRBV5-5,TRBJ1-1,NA,ASSLKSLMNTEAF
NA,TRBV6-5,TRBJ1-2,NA,ASSYSIPPYYGYT
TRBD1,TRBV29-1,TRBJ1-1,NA,SVEGQGWTEAF
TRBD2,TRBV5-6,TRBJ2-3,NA,ASSIGTSGRAIDTQY
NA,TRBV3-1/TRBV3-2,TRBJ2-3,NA,ASSLLTSLADTQY
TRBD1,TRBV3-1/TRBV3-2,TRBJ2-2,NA,ASSHTGVNTGELF
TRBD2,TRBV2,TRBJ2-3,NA,ASRGGLAGTSDTQY
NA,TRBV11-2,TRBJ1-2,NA,ASSLEGTGQVGYT
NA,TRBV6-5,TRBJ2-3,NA,ASSYSRLTAREY
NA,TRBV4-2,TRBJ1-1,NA,ASSQRQFSNTEAF
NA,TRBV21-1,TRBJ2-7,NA,ASRGPGTITPEYEQY
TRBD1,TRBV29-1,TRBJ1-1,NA,SVEDLTGMNTEAF
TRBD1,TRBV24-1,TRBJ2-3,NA,ATSEVDRAPDTQY
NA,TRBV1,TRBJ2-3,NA,TGPKRSTDTQY
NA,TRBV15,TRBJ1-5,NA,ATSTEVIAGQPQH
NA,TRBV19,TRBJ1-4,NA,ASSIVPKREKLF
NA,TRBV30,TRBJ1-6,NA,AWSTGVSPLH
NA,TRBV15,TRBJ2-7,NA,ATSIPPNRSYEQY
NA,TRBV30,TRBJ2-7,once,AWSQDWTYEQY
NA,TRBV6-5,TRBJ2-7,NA,ASSSGGRSIYEQY
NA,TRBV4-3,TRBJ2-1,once,ASSHLLDNEQF
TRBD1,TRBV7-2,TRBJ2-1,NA,ASSPRQGSYNEQF
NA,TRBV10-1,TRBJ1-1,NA,ASSDSGSPEAF
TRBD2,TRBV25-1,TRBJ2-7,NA,ASSASPGLALSYEQY